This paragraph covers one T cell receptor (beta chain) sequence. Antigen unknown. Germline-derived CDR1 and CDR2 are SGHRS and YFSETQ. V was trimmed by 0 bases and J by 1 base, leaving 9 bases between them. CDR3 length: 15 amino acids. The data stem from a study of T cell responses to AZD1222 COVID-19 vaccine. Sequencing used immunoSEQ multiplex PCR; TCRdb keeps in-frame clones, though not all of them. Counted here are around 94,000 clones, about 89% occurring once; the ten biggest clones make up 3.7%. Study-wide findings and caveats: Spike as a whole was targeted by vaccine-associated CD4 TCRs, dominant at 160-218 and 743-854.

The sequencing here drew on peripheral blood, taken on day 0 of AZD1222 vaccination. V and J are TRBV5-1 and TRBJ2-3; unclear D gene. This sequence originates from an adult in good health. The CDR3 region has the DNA TGCGCCAGCAGCTTGGACACCCAACGCACAGATACGCAGTATTTT. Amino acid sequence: CASSLDTQRTDTQYF.